This TCR beta chain originates from a study of Graves' ophthalmopathy and Graves' hyperthyroidism. In the study overall: The authors collected peripheral blood at initial diagnosis, before any treatment.

The study amplified TCR beta CDR3 regions using RNA transcripts. First-round RT-PCR employed HTBI primers, with a second-round multiplex PCR after it. TCRdb used MiXCR to reprocess the multiplex PCR reads, holding one entry per CDR3 protein. The sample comprises some 390,000 distinct CDR3 sequences, about 16% of which are singletons, and 1.6% rests with the top ten. Study-wide results and limits: Its predictions of ophthalmopathy progression gave the model over 65% sensitivity and 72% to 75% specificity.

The PBMC fraction was derived from less than 11 ml of fresh peripheral blood. This CDR3 spans 15 amino acids. Germline loops: CDR1 KGHSH, CDR2 LQKENI. V was trimmed by 6 bases and J by 2 bases, leaving 16 bases between them. On this clonotype: Antigen specificity is unknown.

The V and J genes are TRBV18 and TRBJ2-5; D tentatively fits TRBD1 or TRBD2 (5 bases each). The sample consisted of peripheral blood. The sequence came from a woman aged 18-29 years with Graves' ophthalmopathy. The CDR3: CASSTFQGVQETQYF. The CDR3 DNA follows: TGTGCCAGCTCCACATTTCAGGGAGTACAAGAGACCCAGTACTTC. Using reference TRBV18 and TRBJ2-5 for the parts outside the CDR3, the full variable domain is NAGVMQNPRHLVRRRGQEARLRCSPMKGHSHVYWYRQLPEEGLKFMVYLQKENIIDESGMPKERFSAEFPKEGPSILRIQQVVRGDSAAYFCASSTFQGVQETQYFGPGTRLLVL.